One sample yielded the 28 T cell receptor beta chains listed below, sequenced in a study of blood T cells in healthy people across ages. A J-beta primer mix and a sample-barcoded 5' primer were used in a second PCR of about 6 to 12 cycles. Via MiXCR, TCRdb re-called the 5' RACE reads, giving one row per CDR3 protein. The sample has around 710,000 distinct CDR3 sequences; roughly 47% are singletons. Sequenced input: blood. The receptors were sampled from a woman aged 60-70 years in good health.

The CDR3 DNA reads TGCAGCGCGAGGACAGGGCTCGTGCTAGCGGACACAGATACGCAGTATTTT. The encoded protein is CSARTGLVLADTDTQYF. This chain joins TRBV29-1 and TRBJ2-3; possibly TRBD1 for D (8 bases). The CDR3 runs to 17 residues. V lost 7 bases to trimming and J lost 2 bases, with 25 bases between them. Germline V gene data show CDR1 as SQVTM and CDR2 as ANQGSEA.

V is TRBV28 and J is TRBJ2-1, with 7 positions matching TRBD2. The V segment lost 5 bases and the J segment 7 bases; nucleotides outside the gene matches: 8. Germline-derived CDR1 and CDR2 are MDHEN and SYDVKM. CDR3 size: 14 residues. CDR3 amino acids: CASSAGGSRNEQFF. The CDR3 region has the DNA TGTGCCAGCAGTGCTGGCGGGAGTCGAAATGAGCAGTTCTTC.

In DNA form, the CDR3 reads TGCGCCAGCAAACCGGGGATCGAAGAGACCCAGTACTTC. It codes for CASKPGIEETQYF. The chain uses TRBV5-1 and TRBJ2-5, with D perhaps matching TRBD2 (5 bases). The CDR3 has 13 residues. Between the trimmed V and J ends, which lost 6 bases and 3 bases, there was a span of 12 bases. Germline loops: CDR1 SGHRS, CDR2 YFSETQ. The entire variable domain, with the rest obtained from reference TRBV5-1 and TRBJ2-5, is as follows: KAGVTQTPRYLIKTRGQQVTLSCSPISGHRSVSWYQQTPGQGLQFLFEYFSETQRNKGNFPGRFSGRQFSNSRSEMNVSTLELGDSALYLCASKPGIEETQYFGPGTRLLVL.

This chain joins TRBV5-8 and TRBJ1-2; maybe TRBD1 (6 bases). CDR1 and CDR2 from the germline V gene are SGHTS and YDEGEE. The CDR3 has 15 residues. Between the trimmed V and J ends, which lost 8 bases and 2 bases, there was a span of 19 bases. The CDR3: CARRKWDNKNYGYTF. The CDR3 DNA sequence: TGTGCCAGACGCAAGTGGGACAATAAAAACTATGGCTACACCTTC.

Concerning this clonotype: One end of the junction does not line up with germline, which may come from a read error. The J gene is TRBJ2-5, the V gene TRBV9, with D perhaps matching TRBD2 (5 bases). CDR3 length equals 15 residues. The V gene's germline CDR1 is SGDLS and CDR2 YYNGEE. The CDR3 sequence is CASSPGLLMGETRYF. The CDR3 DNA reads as TGTGCCAGCAGCCCCGGACTTTTAATGGGAGAGACCCGGTACTTC.

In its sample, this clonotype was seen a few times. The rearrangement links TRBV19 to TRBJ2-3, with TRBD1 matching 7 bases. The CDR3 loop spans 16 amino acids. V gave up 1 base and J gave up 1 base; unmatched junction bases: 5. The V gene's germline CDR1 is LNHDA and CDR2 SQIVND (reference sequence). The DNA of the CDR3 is TGTGCCAGTAGTATAGGACGACAGGGTCGCACAGATACGCAGTATTTT. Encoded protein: CASSIGRQGRTDTQYF. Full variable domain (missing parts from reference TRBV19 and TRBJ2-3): DGGITQSPKYLFRKEGQNVTLSCEQNLNHDAMYWYRQDPGQGLRLIYYSQIVNDFQKGDIAEGYSVSREKKESFPLTVTSAQKNPTAFYLCASSIGRQGRTDTQYFGPGTRLTVL.

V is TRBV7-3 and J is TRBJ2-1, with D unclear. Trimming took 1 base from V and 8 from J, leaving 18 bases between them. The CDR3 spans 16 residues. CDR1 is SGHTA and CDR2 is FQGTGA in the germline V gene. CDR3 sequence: CASSLNSRPTVHEQFF. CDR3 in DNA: TGTGCCAGCAGCTTAAATTCGAGACCTACGGTCCATGAGCAGTTCTTC.

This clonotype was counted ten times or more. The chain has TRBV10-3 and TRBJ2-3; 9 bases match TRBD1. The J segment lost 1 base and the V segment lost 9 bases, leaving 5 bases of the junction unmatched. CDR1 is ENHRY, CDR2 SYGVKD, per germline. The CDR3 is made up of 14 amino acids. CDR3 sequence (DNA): TGTGCCATAAACCGGGACAGGGGCACAGATACGCAGTATTTT. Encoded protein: CAINRDRGTDTQYF.

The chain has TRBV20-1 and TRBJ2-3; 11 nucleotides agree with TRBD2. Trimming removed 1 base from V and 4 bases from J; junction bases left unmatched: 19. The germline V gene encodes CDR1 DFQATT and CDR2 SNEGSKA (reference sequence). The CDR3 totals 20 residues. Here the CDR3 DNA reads TGCAGTGCTAGAGTAGGTCGAATTCCGGGACTAGCGGTGTCGGCAGATACGCAGTATTTT. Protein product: CSARVGRIPGLAVSADTQYF.

CDR3 in amino acids: CASSLEMGREQFF. CDR3 nucleotides: TGTGCCAGCAGCTTAGAAATGGGTCGGGAGCAGTTCTTC. The J gene is TRBJ2-1, the V gene TRBV7-2, with D uncertain. This CDR3 contains 13 residues. Looked up from germline, CDR1 is SGHTA and CDR2 is FQGNSA. Between the trimmed V and J ends, which lost 1 base and 10 bases, there was a span of 11 bases. Using reference TRBV7-2 and TRBJ2-1 for the parts outside the CDR3, the full variable domain is GAGVSQSPSNKVTEKGKDVELRCDPISGHTALYWYRQSLGQGLEFLIYFQGNSAPDKSGLPSDRFSAERTGGSVSTLTIQRTQQEDSAVYLCASSLEMGREQFFGPGTRLTVL.

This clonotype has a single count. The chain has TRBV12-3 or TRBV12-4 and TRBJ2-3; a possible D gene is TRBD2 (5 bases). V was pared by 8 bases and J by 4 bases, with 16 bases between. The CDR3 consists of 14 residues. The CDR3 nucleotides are TGTGCCAGCGGAAACAGAGGGAAAGCAGATACGCAGTATTTT. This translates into CASGNRGKADTQYF.

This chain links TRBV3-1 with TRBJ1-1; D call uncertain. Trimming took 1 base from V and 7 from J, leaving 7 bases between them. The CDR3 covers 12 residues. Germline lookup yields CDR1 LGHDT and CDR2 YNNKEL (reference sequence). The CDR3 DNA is TGTGCCAGCAGCCAAGGACTGAGTGAAGCTTTCTTT. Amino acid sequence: CASSQGLSEAFF.

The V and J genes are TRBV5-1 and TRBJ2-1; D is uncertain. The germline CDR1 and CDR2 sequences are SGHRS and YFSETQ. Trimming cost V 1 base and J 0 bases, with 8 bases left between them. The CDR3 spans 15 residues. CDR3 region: CASSLRSTSYNEQFF. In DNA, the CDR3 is TGCGCCAGCAGCTTGAGGTCCACCTCCTACAATGAGCAGTTCTTC.

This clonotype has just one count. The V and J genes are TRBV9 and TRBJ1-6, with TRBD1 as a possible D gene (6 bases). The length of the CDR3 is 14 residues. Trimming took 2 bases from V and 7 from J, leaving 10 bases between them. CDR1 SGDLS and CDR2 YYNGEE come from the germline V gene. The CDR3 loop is CASSVAQGNSPLHF. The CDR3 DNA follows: TGTGCCAGCAGCGTGGCACAGGGAAATTCACCCCTCCACTTT.

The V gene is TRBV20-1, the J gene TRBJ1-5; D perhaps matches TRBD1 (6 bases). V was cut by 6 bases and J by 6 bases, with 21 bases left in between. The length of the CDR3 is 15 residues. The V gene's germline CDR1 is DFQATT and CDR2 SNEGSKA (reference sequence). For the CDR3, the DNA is TGCAGTGCAGCCCATCCCAGGGGAGGAATTCAGCCCCAGCATTTT. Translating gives CSAAHPRGGIQPQHF.

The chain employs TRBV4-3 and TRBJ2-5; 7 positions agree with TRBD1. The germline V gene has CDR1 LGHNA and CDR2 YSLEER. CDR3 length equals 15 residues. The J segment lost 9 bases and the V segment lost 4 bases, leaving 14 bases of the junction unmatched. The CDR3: CASSPIGQAAEAQYF. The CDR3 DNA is TGCGCCAGCAGCCCCATCGGACAGGCGGCGGAGGCCCAGTACTTC.

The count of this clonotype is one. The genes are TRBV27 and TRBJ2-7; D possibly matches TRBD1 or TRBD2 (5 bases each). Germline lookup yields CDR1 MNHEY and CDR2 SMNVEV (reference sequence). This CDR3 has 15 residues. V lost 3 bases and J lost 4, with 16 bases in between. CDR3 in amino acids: CASSFHGLRGYEQYF. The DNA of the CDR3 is TGTGCCAGCAGTTTCCACGGCCTGAGGGGATACGAGCAGTACTTC.

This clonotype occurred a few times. CDR3 protein: CASSDNVGSGGLETQYF. CDR3 bases: TGTGCCAGCAGTGACAATGTTGGGTCCGGGGGCCTGGAGACCCAGTACTTC. The gene calls are TRBV6-1 and TRBJ2-5, with D perhaps matching TRBD1 or TRBD2 (6 bases each). This CDR3 has 17 residues. V dropped 3 bases and J dropped 5 bases, with 22 bases sitting between them. CDR1 is MNHNS and CDR2 is SASEGT in the germline V gene.

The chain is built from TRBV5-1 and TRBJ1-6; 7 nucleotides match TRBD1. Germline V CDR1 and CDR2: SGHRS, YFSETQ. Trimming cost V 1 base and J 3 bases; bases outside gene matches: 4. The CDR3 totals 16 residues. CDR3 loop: CASSLTGDYYNSPLHF. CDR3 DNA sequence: TGCGCCAGCAGCTTGACAGGGGATTACTATAATTCACCCCTCCACTTT.

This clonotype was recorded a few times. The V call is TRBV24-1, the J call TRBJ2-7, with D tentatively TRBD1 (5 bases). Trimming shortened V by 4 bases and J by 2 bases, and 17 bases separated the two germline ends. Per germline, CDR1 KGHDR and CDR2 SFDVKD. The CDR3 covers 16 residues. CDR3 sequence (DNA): TGTGCCACCAGTGACCAGACAGCCAGCTCACCCTACGAGCAGTACTTC. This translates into CATSDQTASSPYEQYF.

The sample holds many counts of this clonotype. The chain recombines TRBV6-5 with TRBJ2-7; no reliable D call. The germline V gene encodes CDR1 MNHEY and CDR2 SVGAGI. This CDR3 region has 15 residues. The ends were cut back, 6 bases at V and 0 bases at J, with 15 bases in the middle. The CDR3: CASSRDQPSSYEQYF. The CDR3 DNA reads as TGTGCCAGCAGCCGCGATCAACCTAGCTCCTACGAGCAGTACTTC.

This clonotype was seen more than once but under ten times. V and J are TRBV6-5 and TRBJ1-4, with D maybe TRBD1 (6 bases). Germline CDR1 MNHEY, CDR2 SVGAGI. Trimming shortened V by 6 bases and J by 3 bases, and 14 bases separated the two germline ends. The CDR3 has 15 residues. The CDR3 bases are TGTGCCAGCAGAACAGGGCCTGCAGCTAATGAAAAACTGTTTTTT. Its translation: CASRTGPAANEKLFF.

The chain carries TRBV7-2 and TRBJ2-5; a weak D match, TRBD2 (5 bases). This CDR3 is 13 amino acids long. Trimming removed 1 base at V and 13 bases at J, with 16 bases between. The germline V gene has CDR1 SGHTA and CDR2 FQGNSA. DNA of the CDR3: TGTGCCAGCAGCTTAGAGGACTGGGTTCAAGGGTACTTC. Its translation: CASSLEDWVQGYF.

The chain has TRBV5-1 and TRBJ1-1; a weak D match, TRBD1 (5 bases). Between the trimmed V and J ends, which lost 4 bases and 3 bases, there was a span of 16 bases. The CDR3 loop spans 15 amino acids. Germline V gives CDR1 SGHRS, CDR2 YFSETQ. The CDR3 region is CASSGTGPVDTEAFF. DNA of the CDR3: TGCGCCAGCAGCGGAACAGGTCCGGTAGACACTGAAGCTTTCTTT.

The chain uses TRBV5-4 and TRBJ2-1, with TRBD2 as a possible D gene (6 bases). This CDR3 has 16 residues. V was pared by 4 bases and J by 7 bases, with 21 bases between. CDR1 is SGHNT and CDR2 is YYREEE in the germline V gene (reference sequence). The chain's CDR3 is CASSPQSGDWANEQFF. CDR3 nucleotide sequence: TGTGCCAGCAGCCCCCAGTCGGGGGATTGGGCTAATGAGCAGTTCTTC.

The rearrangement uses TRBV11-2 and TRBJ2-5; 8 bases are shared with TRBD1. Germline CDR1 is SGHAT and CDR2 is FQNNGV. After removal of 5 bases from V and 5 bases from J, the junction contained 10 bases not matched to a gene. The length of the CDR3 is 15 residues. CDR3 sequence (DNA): TGTGCCAGCAGCCCCCAGACAGGGGCCACGGAGACCCAGTACTTC. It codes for CASSPQTGATETQYF.

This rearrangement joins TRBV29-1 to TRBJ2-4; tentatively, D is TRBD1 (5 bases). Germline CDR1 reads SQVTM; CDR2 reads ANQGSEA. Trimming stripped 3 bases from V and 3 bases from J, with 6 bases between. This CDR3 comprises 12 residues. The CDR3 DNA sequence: TGCAGCGTTGAGGGGCTCAAAAACATTCAGTACTTC. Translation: CSVEGLKNIQYF.

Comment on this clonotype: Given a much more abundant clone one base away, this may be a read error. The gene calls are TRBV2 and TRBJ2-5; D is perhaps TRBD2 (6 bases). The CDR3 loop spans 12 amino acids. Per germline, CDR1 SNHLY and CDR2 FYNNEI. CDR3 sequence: CASSGVAETRYF. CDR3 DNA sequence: TGTGCCAGCAGTGGAGTAGCGGAGACCCGGTACTTC. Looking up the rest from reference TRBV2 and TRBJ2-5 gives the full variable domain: EPEVTQTPSHQVTQMGQEVILRCVPISNHLYFYWYRQILGQKVEFLVSFYNNEISEKSEIFDDQFSVERPDGSNFTLKIRSTKLEDSAMYFCASSGVAETRYFGPGTRLLVL.